These 3 T cell receptor beta chains came from one sample sequenced in a study of blood T cell repertoires in COVID-19. Data came from immunoSEQ multiplex PCR; TCRdb stores just in-frame clones and leaves some out. The sample consists of hundreds of thousands of clones, 87% of them appearing once. Sequenced sample: PBMCs or T cells enriched from blood (not recorded which). Receptors were obtained from a woman under 30 with acute COVID-19.

V and J are TRBV5-1 and TRBJ2-7; 9 bases are shared with TRBD1. The CDR3 has 15 amino acids. V dropped 4 bases and J dropped 1; count of bases not matched to a gene: 6. The germline gives CDR1 SGHRS, CDR2 YFSETQ. The CDR3 bases are TGCGCCAGCAGCAAAACCGGGACAGGGTCCTACGAGCAGTACTTC. Translated, it gives CASSKTGTGSYEQYF.

The chain has TRBV24-1 and TRBJ2-3; 9 bases align to TRBD2. In germline, CDR1 is KGHDR, CDR2 SFDVKD. Trimming took 8 bases from V and 9 from J; bases not matched to a gene: 11. The CDR3 is made up of 14 amino acids. For the CDR3, the DNA is TGTGCCACCACGGACAGGCGACTAGCGGAAACGCAGTATTTT. Translating gives CATTDRRLAETQYF.

The genes are TRBV2 and TRBJ1-3; D is possibly TRBD1 (6 bases). Germline V lookup: CDR1 SNHLY, CDR2 FYNNEI. Deletions cut 2 bases from V and 0 bases from J, with 14 bases between. This CDR3 has 17 amino acids. The chain's CDR3 is CASSEFGGARSGNTIYF. Here the CDR3 DNA reads TGTGCCAGCAGTGAATTTGGGGGGGCGCGCTCTGGAAACACCATATATTTT.